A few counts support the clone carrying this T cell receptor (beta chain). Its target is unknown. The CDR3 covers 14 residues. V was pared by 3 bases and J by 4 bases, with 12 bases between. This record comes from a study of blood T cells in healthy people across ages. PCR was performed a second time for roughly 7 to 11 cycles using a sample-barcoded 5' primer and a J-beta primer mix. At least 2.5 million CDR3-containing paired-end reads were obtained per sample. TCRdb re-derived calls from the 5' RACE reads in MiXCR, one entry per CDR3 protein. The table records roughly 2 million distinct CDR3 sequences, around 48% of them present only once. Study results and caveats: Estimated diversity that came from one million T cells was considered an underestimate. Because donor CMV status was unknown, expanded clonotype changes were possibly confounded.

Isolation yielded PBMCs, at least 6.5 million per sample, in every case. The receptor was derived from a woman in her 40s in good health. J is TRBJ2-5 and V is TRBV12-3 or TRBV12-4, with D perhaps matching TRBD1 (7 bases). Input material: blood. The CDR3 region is CASSLRGDRETQYF. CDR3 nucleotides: TGTGCCAGCAGTTTGAGGGGGGACAGAGAGACCCAGTACTTC.